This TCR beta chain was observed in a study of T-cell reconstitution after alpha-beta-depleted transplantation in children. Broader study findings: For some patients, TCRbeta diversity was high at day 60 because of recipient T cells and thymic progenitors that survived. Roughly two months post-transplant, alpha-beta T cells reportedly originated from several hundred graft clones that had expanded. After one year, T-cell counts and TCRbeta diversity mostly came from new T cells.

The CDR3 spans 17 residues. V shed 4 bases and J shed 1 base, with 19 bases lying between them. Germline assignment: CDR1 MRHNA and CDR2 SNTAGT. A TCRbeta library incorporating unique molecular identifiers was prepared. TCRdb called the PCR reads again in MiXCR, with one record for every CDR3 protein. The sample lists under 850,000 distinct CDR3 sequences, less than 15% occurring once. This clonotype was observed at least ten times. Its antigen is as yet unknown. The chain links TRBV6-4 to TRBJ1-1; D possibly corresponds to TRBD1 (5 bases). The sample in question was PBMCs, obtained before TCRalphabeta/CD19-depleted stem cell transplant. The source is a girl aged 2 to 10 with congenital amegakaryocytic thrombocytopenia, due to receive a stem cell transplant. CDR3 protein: CASSVWPGFRRNTEAFF. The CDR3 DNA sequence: TGTGCCAGCAGTGTTTGGCCAGGGTTCCGGAGGAACACTGAAGCTTTCTTT.